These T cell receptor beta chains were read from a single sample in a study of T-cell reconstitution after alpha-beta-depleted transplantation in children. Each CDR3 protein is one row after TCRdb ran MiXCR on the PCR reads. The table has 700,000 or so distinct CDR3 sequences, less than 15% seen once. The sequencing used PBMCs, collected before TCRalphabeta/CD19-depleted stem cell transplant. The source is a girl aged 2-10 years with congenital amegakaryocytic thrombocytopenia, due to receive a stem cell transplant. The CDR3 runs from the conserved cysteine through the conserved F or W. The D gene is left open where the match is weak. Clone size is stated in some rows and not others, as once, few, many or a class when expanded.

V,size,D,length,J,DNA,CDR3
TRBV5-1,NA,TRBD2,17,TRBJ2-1,TGCGCCAGCAGCACCGGAGGACTAGCGGAGACCTACAATGAGCAGTTCTTC,CASSTGGLAETYNEQFF
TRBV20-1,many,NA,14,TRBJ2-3,TGCAGTGCTCGACCGGGGCGGAGCACAGATACGCAGTATTTT,CSARPGRSTDTQYF
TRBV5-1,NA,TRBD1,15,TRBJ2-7,TGCGCCAGCAGCTCCCAGGGACAGGGGTCTACGGAGCAGTACTTC,CASSSQGQGSTEQYF
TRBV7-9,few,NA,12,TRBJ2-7,TGTGCCAGCAGCAGCATGGGCTACGAGCAGTACTTC,CASSSMGYEQYF
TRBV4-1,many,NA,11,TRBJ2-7,TGCGCCAGCAGCTCTGCTGGGGAGCAGTACTTC,CASSSAGEQYF
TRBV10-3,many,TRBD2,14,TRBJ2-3,TGTGCCATCGGGTCCGGGACTAGCGTCGATACGCAGTATTTT,CAIGSGTSVDTQYF
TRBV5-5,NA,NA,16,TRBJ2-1,TGTGCCAGCATCCCTAAAGCGGGACAGGCCTACAATGAGCAGTTCTTC,CASIPKAGQAYNEQFF
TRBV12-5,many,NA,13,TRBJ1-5,TGTGCTAGTGGTTTGGTAGTCGGTCAGCCCCAGCATTTT,CASGLVVGQPQHF
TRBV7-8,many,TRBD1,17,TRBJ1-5,TGTGCCAGCAGCTCCAGCCGGACAGGGCTCGGCAATCAGCCCCAGCATTTT,CASSSSRTGLGNQPQHF
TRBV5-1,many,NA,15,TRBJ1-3,TGCGCCAGCAGCCCGAGTGGGACGATTGGAAACACCATATATTTT,CASSPSGTIGNTIYF
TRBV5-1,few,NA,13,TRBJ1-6,TGCGCCAGCAGCTTGAGAGGGAATTCACCCCTCCACTTT,CASSLRGNSPLHF
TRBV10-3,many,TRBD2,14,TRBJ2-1,TGTGCCATCACGTCCGGGACTAGCTTGAGTGAGCAGTTCTTC,CAITSGTSLSEQFF
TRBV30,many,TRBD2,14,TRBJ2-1,TGTGCCTGGAGTGGCCTAGCGGGGTACAATGAGCAGTTCTTC,CAWSGLAGYNEQFF
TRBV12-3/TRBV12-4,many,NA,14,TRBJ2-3,TGTGCCAGCAGTGTCCAGGGCCCAACAGATACGCAGTATTTT,CASSVQGPTDTQYF
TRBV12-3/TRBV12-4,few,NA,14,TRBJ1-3,TGTGCCAGCAGGCGGGACGAAGAAAAAAACACCATATATTTT,CASRRDEEKNTIYF
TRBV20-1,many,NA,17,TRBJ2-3,TGCAGTGCTAGTGCCCCAGAGGCGGGGTATAGCACAGATACGCAGTATTTT,CSASAPEAGYSTDTQYF
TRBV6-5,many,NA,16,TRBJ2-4,TGTGCCAGCAGTTACTCACCACGGACAGAGAAAAACATTCAGTACTTC,CASSYSPRTEKNIQYF
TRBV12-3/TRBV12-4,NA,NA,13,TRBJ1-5,TGTGCCAGCGGCCGGCCTGGGGCAGATACGCAGCATTTT,CASGRPGADTQHF
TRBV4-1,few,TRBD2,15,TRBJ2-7,TGCGCCAGCAGCCAAGACCTAGCGGGCTCCTACGAGCAGTACTTC,CASSQDLAGSYEQYF
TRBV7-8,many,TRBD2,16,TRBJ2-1,TGTGCCAGCAGCTTAGGGTCGGGAGGAGCCTACAATGAGCAGTTCTTC,CASSLGSGGAYNEQFF
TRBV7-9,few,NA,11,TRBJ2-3,TGTGCCAGCAGTGATGGGTATACGCAGTATTTT,CASSDGYTQYF
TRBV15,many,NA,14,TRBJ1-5,TGTGCCACCAGGTTGTCTGGGGTTAATCAGCCCCAGCATTTT,CATRLSGVNQPQHF
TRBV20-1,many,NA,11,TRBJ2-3,TGCAGTGCTAGGCCCCCAGATACGCAGTATTTT,CSARPPDTQYF
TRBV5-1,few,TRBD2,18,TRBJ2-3,TGCGCCAGCAGCTTAAAAGGTTATGCGGGGGGCCCCCACGATACGCAGTATTTT,CASSLKGYAGGPHDTQYF
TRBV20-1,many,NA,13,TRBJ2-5,TGCAGTGCTACGGTTCCAGCGCAAGAGACCCAGTACTTC,CSATVPAQETQYF
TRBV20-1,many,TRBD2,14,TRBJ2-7,TGCAGTGCTAGAGTTGCGGGAGGGCCCTACGAGCAGTACTTC,CSARVAGGPYEQYF
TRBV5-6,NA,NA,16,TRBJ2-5,TGTGCCAGCAGCTTGAACCCCTTAGACAGTTCGGAGACCCAGTACTTC,CASSLNPLDSSETQYF
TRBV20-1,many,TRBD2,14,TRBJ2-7,TGCAGTGCTGCCGGGACTAGCGGCTCCTACGAGCAGTACTTC,CSAAGTSGSYEQYF
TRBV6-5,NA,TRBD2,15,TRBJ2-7,TGTGCCAGCAGTTACGGGAGGGCAGGGTCGTCTGAGCAGTACTTC,CASSYGRAGSSEQYF
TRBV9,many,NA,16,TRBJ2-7,TGTGCCAGCAGCTCCTCCGCGGGATCGGGCTCCTACGAGCAGTACTTC,CASSSSAGSGSYEQYF
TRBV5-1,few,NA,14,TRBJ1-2,TGCGCCAGCAGCTTGTGGGGGGAGTCCGACGGCTACACCTTC,CASSLWGESDGYTF
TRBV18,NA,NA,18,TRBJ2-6,TGTGCCAGCTCACCACCGTGGCAGGTACTCTCTGGGGCCAACGTCCTGACTTTC,CASSPPWQVLSGANVLTF
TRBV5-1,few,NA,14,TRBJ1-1,TGCGCCAGCAGCATAGATGGGAGCAACACTGAAGCTTTCTTT,CASSIDGSNTEAFF
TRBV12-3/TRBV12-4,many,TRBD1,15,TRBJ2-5,TGTGCCAGCCGGGACAGGGATTTGGGGGGAGAGACCCAGTACTTC,CASRDRDLGGETQYF
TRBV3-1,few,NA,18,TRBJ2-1,TGTGCCAGCAGCCAAACCCACCTTTCCGGGACTGTATACAATGAGCAGTTCTTC,CASSQTHLSGTVYNEQFF